The TCR beta chain under discussion was sequenced for a study of blood T cell repertoires in COVID-19. CDR1 and CDR2 (germline): SGHDT, YYEEEE. J was trimmed by 8 bases and V by 3 bases; bases with no gene match: 5. The CDR3 contains 13 residues. This clone was seen a single time. Original handling: Estimated nucleated cell counts came from reference gene primer amplification. Assay used: immunoSEQ multiplex PCR; TCRdb lists only in-frame clones, some missing. The DNA gave D and trimming, while V, J and clone size come from that table. In the table there are about 110,000 clones, around 90% of which are singletons.

The receptor was derived from a middle-aged man with active or convalescent COVID-19. Sequenced sample: peripheral blood. The V and J genes are TRBV5-6 and TRBJ1-2; 9 bases line up with TRBD1. The CDR3 here is CASSWTGAEGYTF. As DNA, the CDR3 is TGTGCCAGCAGCTGGACAGGGGCTGAGGGCTACACCTTC.